The 26 T cell receptor beta chains given below trace back to one sample, sequenced in a study of T cells in Graves' hyperthyroidism and ophthalmopathy. There were TCR beta CDR3 regions amplified from RNA transcripts. The HTBI primer set was used in a first-round RT-PCR of the TCR CDR3. TCRdb processed the multiplex PCR reads anew with MiXCR; each CDR3 protein has one entry. The sample has 300,000 or so distinct CDR3 sequences, 15% to 20% seen once. The specimen was blood. The receptors derive from a woman aged 45-59 years with Graves' hyperthyroidism.

The CDR3 reads CASSLPGSHQPQHF. Written as DNA, the CDR3 is TGTGCCAGCAGTTTACCGGGGAGCCATCAGCCCCAGCATTTT. V and J are TRBV28 and TRBJ1-5, with unresolved D. CDR1 is MDHEN, CDR2 SYDVKM, per germline. The length of the CDR3 is 14 residues. The V and J ends lost 2 bases and 5 bases respectively, with 10 bases between them.

The CDR3 region is CASSLYGNSNQPQHF. The CDR3 DNA reads TGCGCCAGCAGCTTGTACGGGAATAGCAATCAGCCCCAGCATTTT. The chain uses TRBV5-1 and TRBJ1-5; D call uncertain. V was cut by 1 base and J by 0 bases, with 8 bases left in between. This CDR3 is built from 15 residues. Germline V gives CDR1 SGHRS, CDR2 YFSETQ.

This clonotype was observed at least ten times. DNA for the CDR3: TGTGCTAGTGGTTTGGAACAGGCAGAAGCTTTCTTT. This translates into CASGLEQAEAFF. The J gene is TRBJ1-1, the V gene TRBV12-5; D might be TRBD1 (5 bases). CDR3 size: 12 residues. V gave up 1 base and J gave up 8 bases, with 8 bases separating them. CDR1 and CDR2 (germline): LGHNT, FRNRAP.

In this sample, this clonotype turned up a few times. The J gene is TRBJ1-1, the V gene TRBV5-1; weak D call: TRBD1 (5 bases). Trimming took off 4 bases at V and 3 bases at J, with 13 bases between the two ends. Germline CDR1 SGHRS, CDR2 YFSETQ. The CDR3 consists of 14 residues. DNA for the CDR3: TGCGCCAGCAGCACGGGCCAAGGGGACACTGAAGCTTTCTTT. Its translation: CASSTGQGDTEAFF.

This clonotype was counted a few times. This sequence joins TRBV19 and TRBJ1-1, with TRBD1 identical over 8 bases. The trim removed 7 bases at V and 1 base at J, leaving 2 bases unmatched. Germline V gives CDR1 LNHDA, CDR2 SQIVND (reference sequence). The CDR3 consists of 13 residues. The CDR3 loop is CASKDRANTEAFF. Here the CDR3 DNA reads TGTGCCAGTAAGGACAGGGCGAACACTGAAGCTTTCTTT.

The V call is TRBV6-1, the J call TRBJ2-5; 8 nucleotides line up with TRBD1. Germline CDR1 reads MNHNS; CDR2 reads SASEGT. The length of the CDR3 is 14 residues. J was trimmed by 3 bases and V by 9 bases; bases with no gene match: 9. This CDR3 is CASTQGAGEETQYF. The CDR3 region has the DNA TGTGCCAGTACCCAGGGGGCTGGGGAAGAGACCCAGTACTTC.

This clonotype occurred a few times. The gene calls are TRBV6-1 and TRBJ2-2; 7 bases fit TRBD2. V lost 8 bases to trimming and J lost 7 bases; unmatched junction nucleotides: 4. Germline CDR1 is MNHNS and CDR2 is SASEGT. The CDR3 spans 12 residues. The CDR3 region has the DNA TGTGCCAGCCGGGAGGCGAGCGGGGAGCTGTTTTTT. Protein sequence: CASREASGELFF.

As regards this clonotype: Possible read error: a much larger clone is one base away. The chain carries TRBV5-1 and TRBJ1-2; TRBD1 might be the D (5 bases). The V gene lost 2 bases and the J gene lost 1 base, with 12 bases spanning the gap. The CDR3 contains 15 residues. Germline V gene data show CDR1 as SGHRS and CDR2 as YFSETQ. The CDR3 is CASSFNRPYNYGYTF. In DNA, the CDR3 is TGCGCCAGCAGCTTTAACAGGCCTTATAACTATGGCTACACCTTC.

This clonotype was seen at least ten times. J is TRBJ1-1 and V is TRBV5-6, with TRBD1 as a possible D gene (5 bases). From germline, CDR1 is SGHDT and CDR2 YYEEEE. Trimming removed 3 bases from V and 3 bases from J, with 12 bases in between. The CDR3 extends over 14 amino acids. CDR3 protein: CASSWGGGDTEAFF. The CDR3 DNA sequence: TGTGCCAGCAGCTGGGGGGGTGGCGACACTGAAGCTTTCTTT.

This clonotype was counted between two and nine times. CDR3: CAISESKGETQYF. DNA for the CDR3: TGTGCCATCAGTGAGTCGAAGGGGGAGACCCAGTACTTC. V is TRBV10-3 and J is TRBJ2-5, with D possibly TRBD1 on 5 matching bases. The CDR3 has 13 amino acids. Germline V lookup: CDR1 ENHRY, CDR2 SYGVKD. V lost 0 bases and J lost 5, with 7 bases in between.

Many counts were recorded for this clonotype. Written as DNA, the CDR3 is TGTGCCAGCAGTGAAACTCTAGCGGGACGGGAGACCCAGTACTTC. This translates into CASSETLAGRETQYF. The chain couples TRBV2 to TRBJ2-5; 9 bases match TRBD2. The V gene's germline CDR1 is SNHLY and CDR2 FYNNEI. The length of the CDR3 is 15 residues. Germline trimming cut 2 bases from V and 5 bases from J; bases unmatched to any gene: 6.

J is TRBJ2-7 and V is TRBV24-1; weak D call: TRBD1 (6 bases). The CDR3 length is 15 residues. Germline V lookup: CDR1 KGHDR, CDR2 SFDVKD. V was clipped by 7 bases and J by 5 bases, with 20 bases between them. The CDR3 reads CATRESTGKTHEQYF. Here the CDR3 DNA reads TGTGCCACCAGAGAAAGCACAGGGAAAACTCACGAGCAGTACTTC.

Only a few counts were recorded for this clonotype. The chain carries TRBV7-8 and TRBJ2-3; D is unresolved. The germline gives CDR1 SGHVS, CDR2 FQNEAQ. The length of the CDR3 is 14 residues. Trimming removed 2 bases from V and 2 bases from J, with 8 bases in between. CDR3 nucleotide sequence: TGTGCCAGCAGCTTAAACACCTACACAGATACGCAGTATTTT. It encodes CASSLNTYTDTQYF.

This clonotype was seen many times. V and J are TRBV5-1 and TRBJ2-1; 8 bases map to TRBD2. This CDR3 comprises 16 residues. V trimming: 4 bases; J trimming: 4 bases; junction bases outside the gene matches: 10. The germline V gene encodes CDR1 SGHRS and CDR2 YFSETQ. In nucleotides, the CDR3 is TGCGCCAGCAGCCGAGGCAGCGGGAGTGGATACAATGAGCAGTTCTTC. Its translation: CASSRGSGSGYNEQFF.

This chain links TRBV9 with TRBJ2-1, with 8 bases matching TRBD2. Trimming removed 4 bases from V and 7 bases from J; junction bases left unmatched: 13. The CDR3 is 16 amino acids. CDR1 and CDR2 (germline): SGDLS, YYNGEE. In nucleotides, the CDR3 is TGTGCCAGCAGCCCCCCGGGAGCGGGAGATGTGAATGAGCAGTTCTTC. This translates into CASSPPGAGDVNEQFF.

This clonotype was counted ten times or more. The chain joins TRBV2 to TRBJ1-5; TRBD1 matches at 8 bases. Germline trimming cut 2 bases from V and 6 bases from J; bases unmatched to any gene: 3. CDR3 length: 14 amino acids. In germline, CDR1 is SNHLY, CDR2 FYNNEI. The CDR3 is CASSEQGAVQPQHF. The DNA for the CDR3 is TGTGCCAGCAGTGAACAGGGGGCCGTTCAGCCCCAGCATTTT. Variable domain in full (rest from reference TRBV2 and TRBJ1-5): EPEVTQTPSHQVTQMGQEVILRCVPISNHLYFYWYRQILGQKVEFLVSFYNNEISEKSEIFDDQFSVERPDGSNFTLKIRSTKLEDSAMYFCASSEQGAVQPQHFGDGTRLSIL.

This clonotype was detected ten times or more. The rearrangement joins TRBV11-2 to TRBJ1-1; the D gene is possibly TRBD1 (5 bases). The CDR3 is 13 amino acids. The V end was cut by 4 bases, the J end by 6 bases, with 12 bases between. Germline lookup yields CDR1 SGHAT and CDR2 FQNNGV. The CDR3 sequence is CASSWDPGAEAFF. CDR3 DNA sequence: TGTGCCAGCAGCTGGGACCCGGGGGCTGAAGCTTTCTTT.

The sample holds many counts of this clonotype. The chain links TRBV27 to TRBJ2-3; D might be TRBD2 (5 bases). The V and J ends lost 7 bases and 0 bases respectively, with 23 bases between them. Germline loops: CDR1 MNHEY, CDR2 SMNVEV (reference sequence). The CDR3 spans 18 residues. The CDR3 sequence is CASNISRTEGGSTDTQYF. DNA of the CDR3: TGTGCCAGCAATATATCCCGCACGGAAGGCGGGAGCACAGATACGCAGTATTTT.

This clonotype was picked up many times. The chain couples TRBV6-1 to TRBJ1-2; D not resolved. The V end was cut by 5 bases, the J end by 1 base, with 8 bases between. The germline gives CDR1 MNHNS, CDR2 SASEGT. The CDR3 extends over 13 amino acids. The CDR3 DNA reads as TGTGCCAGCAGTCCCGGGCTTAACTATGGCTACACCTTC. Translated, it gives CASSPGLNYGYTF.

This clonotype showed up just a few times. A much larger clone lies a single base off, so this may be a read error. The CDR3 end shows no conserved phenylalanine or tryptophan, and so a read error is likely. V gene TRBV3-1 combines with J gene TRBJ2-2; D gene ambiguous. This CDR3 is 14 amino acids long. CDR1 LGHDT and CDR2 YNNKEL come from the germline V gene (reference sequence). Trimming cost V 2 bases and J 4 bases, with 8 bases left between them. The CDR3 protein is CASSQRFVTGELFL. The CDR3 DNA sequence: TGTGCCAGCAGCCAACGGTTCGTCACCGGGGAGCTGTTTCTT.

In its sample, this clonotype was seen a few times. The chain recombines TRBV10-2 with TRBJ1-1; TRBD1 agrees at 7 bases. Germline V gene data show CDR1 as WSHSY and CDR2 as SAAADI. The CDR3 length is 13 residues. The V segment lost 6 bases and the J segment 4 bases; nucleotides outside the gene matches: 5. CDR3 residues: CASRGTASTEAFF. The CDR3 DNA reads TGCGCCAGCAGGGGGACAGCCTCCACTGAAGCTTTCTTT.

There are a few counts of this clonotype. V is TRBV5-1 and J is TRBJ1-1, with TRBD1 as a possible D gene (6 bases). The CDR3 extends over 16 amino acids. Trimming took 0 bases from V and 1 from J, leaving 13 bases between them. Germline V gives CDR1 SGHRS, CDR2 YFSETQ. CDR3 loop: CASSLDGGRPNTEAFF. In nucleotides, the CDR3 is TGCGCCAGCAGCTTGGATGGGGGCCGACCGAACACTGAAGCTTTCTTT.

In its sample, this clonotype was seen a few times. The genes are TRBV6-1 and TRBJ1-2, with 7 bases matching TRBD1. Germline loops: CDR1 MNHNS, CDR2 SASEGT. The V gene end was trimmed by 6 bases and the J gene end by 4 bases; junction bases not matched to a gene: 5. This CDR3 is built from 13 residues. CDR3 region: CASSKTGPYGYTF. The CDR3 DNA follows: TGTGCCAGCAGCAAGACAGGGCCCTATGGCTACACCTTC.

The chain uses TRBV29-1 and TRBJ1-1; weak D call: TRBD1 (6 bases). The CDR3 loop spans 16 amino acids. Between the trimmed V and J ends, which lost 2 bases and 2 bases, there was a span of 18 bases. CDR1 and CDR2 (germline): SQVTM, ANQGSEA. CDR3: CSVERGAGVTNTEAFF. CDR3 coding DNA: TGCAGCGTTGAAAGGGGCGCAGGGGTGACTAACACTGAAGCTTTCTTT.

In its sample, this clonotype was seen a few times. The chain recombines TRBV5-1 with TRBJ2-1, with 9 bases lining up with TRBD1. Losses at the gene ends were 0 bases for V and 10 bases for J; bases not matched to a gene: 11. The CDR3 covers 16 residues. Germline assignment: CDR1 SGHRS and CDR2 YFSETQ. CDR3 protein: CASSLAARTGAREQFF. For the CDR3, the DNA is TGCGCCAGCAGCTTGGCGGCCCGGACAGGGGCGCGAGAGCAGTTCTTC.

This clonotype was observed at least ten times. The V and J genes are TRBV3-1 and TRBJ1-1, with D uncertain. The CDR3 totals 14 residues. Between the trimmed V and J ends, which lost 3 bases and 0 bases, there was a span of 8 bases. CDR1 LGHDT and CDR2 YNNKEL come from the germline V gene (reference sequence). CDR3: CASSHRALNTEAFF. In DNA form, the CDR3 reads TGTGCCAGCAGCCACCGGGCGTTGAACACTGAAGCTTTCTTT.